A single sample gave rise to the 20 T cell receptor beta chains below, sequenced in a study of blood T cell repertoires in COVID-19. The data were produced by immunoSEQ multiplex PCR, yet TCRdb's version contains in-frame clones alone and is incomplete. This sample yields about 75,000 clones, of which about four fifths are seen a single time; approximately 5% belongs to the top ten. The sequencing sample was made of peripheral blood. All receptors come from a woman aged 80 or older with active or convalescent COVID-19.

CDR3 in amino acids: CSVELGDRVYEQYF. CDR3 bases: TGCAGCGTTGAATTGGGGGACAGGGTCTACGAGCAGTACTTC. The genes are TRBV29-1 and TRBJ2-7; 9 nucleotides line up with TRBD1. The CDR3 is 14 residues long. The trim removed 2 bases at V and 3 bases at J, leaving 5 bases unmatched. Germline V lookup: CDR1 SQVTM, CDR2 ANQGSEA.

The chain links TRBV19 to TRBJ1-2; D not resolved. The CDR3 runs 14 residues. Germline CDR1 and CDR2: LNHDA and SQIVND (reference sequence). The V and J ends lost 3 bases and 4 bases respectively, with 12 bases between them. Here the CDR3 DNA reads TGTGCCAGTAGTATTGATAACGGAGTCTATGGCTACACCTTC. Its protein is CASSIDNGVYGYTF.

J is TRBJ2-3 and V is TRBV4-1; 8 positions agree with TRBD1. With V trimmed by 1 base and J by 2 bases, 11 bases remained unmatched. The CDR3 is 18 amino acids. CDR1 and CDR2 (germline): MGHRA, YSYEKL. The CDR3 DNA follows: TGCGCCAGCAGCCAAGTCGAGAGGACAGGGAGGTACACAGATACGCAGTATTTT. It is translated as CASSQVERTGRYTDTQYF.

CDR3 coding DNA: TGCGCCAGCAGCCAATCACTAGCAACAGATACGCAGTATTTT. This sequence encodes CASSQSLATDTQYF. The chain recombines TRBV4-3 with TRBJ2-3, with TRBD2 as a possible D gene (6 bases). This CDR3 is 14 amino acids long. Trimming stripped 2 bases from V and 3 bases from J, with 9 bases between. CDR1 is LGHNA and CDR2 is YSLEER in the germline V gene.

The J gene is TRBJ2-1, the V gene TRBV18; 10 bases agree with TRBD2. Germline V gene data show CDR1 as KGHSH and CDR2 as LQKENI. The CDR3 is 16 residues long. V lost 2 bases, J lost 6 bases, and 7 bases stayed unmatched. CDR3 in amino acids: CASSPSGGALGNEQFF. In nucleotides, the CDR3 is TGTGCCAGCTCACCAAGCGGGGGGGCTCTTGGCAATGAGCAGTTCTTC.

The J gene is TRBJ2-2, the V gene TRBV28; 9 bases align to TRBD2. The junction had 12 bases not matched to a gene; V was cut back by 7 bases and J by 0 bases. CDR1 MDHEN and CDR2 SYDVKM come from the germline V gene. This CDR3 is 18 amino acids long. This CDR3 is CASNFRPSGATNTGELFF. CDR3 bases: TGTGCCAGCAACTTTCGGCCTAGCGGGGCCACGAACACCGGGGAGCTGTTTTTT.

CDR3 residues: CSEERINTDTQYF. The CDR3 DNA reads TGCAGCGAGGAGAGAATTAACACAGATACGCAGTATTTT. The chain carries TRBV29-1 and TRBJ2-3, with D unclear. The CDR3 loop spans 13 amino acids. CDR1 is SQVTM, CDR2 ANQGSEA, per germline. The V and J ends lost 7 bases and 2 bases respectively, with 13 bases between them.

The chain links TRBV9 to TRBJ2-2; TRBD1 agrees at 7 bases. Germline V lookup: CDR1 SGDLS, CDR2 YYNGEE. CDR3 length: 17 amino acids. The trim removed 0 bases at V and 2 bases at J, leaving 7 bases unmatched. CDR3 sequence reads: CASSVGLGTENTGELFF. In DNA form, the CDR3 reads TGTGCCAGCAGCGTAGGGTTGGGGACAGAAAACACCGGGGAGCTGTTTTTT.

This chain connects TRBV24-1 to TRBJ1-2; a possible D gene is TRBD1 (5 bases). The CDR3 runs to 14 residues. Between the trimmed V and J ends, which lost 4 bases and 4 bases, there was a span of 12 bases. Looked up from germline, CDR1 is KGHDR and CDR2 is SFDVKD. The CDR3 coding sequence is TGTGCCACCAGTGACCCGGGGGGGACCTATGGCTACACCTTC. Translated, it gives CATSDPGGTYGYTF.

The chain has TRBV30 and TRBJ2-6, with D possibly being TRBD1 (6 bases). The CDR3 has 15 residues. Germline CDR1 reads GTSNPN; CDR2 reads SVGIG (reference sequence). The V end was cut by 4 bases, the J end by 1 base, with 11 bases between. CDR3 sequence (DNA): TGTGCCTGGACTCCAGGGGTGTCTGGGGCCAACGTCCTGACTTTC. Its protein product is CAWTPGVSGANVLTF. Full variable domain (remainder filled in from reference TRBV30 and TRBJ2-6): SQTIHQWPATLVQPVGSPLSLECTVEGTSNPNLYWYRQAAGRGLQLLFYSVGIGQISSEVPQNLSASRPQDRQFILSSKKLLLSDSGFYLCAWTPGVSGANVLTFGAGSRLTVL.

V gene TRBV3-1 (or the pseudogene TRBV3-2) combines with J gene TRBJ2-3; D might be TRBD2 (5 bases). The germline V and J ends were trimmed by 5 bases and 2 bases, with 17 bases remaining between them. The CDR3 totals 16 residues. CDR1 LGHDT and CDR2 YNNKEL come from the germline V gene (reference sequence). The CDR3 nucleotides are TGTGCCAGCAGCACCCGGGATTGTGGGAACACAGATACGCAGTATTTT. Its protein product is CASSTRDCGNTDTQYF.

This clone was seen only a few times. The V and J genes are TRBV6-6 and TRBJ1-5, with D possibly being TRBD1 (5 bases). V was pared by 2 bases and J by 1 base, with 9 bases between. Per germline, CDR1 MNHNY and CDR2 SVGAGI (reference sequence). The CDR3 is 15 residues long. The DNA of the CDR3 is TGTGCCAGCAGTTACGAAGGGGCGAGCAATCAGCCCCAGCATTTT. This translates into CASSYEGASNQPQHF.

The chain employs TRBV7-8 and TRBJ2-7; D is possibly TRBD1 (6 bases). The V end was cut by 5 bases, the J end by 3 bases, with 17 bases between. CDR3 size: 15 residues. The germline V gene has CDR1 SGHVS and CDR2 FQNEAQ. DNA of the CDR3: TGTGCCAGCAGCCTAGACCGGACAGCTTTCTACGAGCAGTACTTC. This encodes CASSLDRTAFYEQYF.

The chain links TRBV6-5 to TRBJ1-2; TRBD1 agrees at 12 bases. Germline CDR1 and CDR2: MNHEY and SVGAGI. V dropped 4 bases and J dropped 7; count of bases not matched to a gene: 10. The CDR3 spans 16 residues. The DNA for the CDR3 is TGTGCCAGCAGTTCCCCCCCGGGACAGGGGGCAGCTGGCTACACCTTC. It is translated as CASSSPPGQGAAGYTF.

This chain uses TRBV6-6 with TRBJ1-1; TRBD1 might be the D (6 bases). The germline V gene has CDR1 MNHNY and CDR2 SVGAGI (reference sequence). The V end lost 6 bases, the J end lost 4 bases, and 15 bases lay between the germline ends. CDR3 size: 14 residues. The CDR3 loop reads CASRGTIQSTEAFF. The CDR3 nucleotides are TGTGCCAGCAGGGGGACAATCCAATCCACTGAAGCTTTCTTT.

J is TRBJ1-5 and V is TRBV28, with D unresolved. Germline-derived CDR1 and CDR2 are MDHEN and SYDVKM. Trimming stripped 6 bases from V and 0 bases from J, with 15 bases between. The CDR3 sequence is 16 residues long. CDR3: CASSQVGVYSNQPQHF. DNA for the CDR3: TGTGCCAGCAGCCAGGTCGGGGTTTATAGCAATCAGCCCCAGCATTTT.

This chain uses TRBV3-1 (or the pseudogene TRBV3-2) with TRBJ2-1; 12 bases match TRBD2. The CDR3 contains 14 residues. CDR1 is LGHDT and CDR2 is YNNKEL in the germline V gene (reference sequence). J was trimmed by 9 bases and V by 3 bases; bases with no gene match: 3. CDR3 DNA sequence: TGTGCCAGCAGCCACCGACTAGCGGGAGCTGAGCAGTTCTTC. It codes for CASSHRLAGAEQFF.

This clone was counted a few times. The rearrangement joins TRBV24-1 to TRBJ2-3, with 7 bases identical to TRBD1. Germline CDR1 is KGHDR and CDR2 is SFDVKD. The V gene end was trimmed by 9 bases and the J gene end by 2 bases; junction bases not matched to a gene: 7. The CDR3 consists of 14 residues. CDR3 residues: CATRDSAFTDTQYF. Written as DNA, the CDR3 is TGTGCCACCCGGGACAGCGCTTTCACAGATACGCAGTATTTT.

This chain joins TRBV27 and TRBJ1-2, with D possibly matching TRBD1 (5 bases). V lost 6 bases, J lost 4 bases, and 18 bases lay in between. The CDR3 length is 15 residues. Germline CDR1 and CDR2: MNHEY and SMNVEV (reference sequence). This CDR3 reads CASRYTGIWSYGYTF. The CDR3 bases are TGTGCCAGCAGGTACACAGGCATATGGAGCTATGGCTACACCTTC.

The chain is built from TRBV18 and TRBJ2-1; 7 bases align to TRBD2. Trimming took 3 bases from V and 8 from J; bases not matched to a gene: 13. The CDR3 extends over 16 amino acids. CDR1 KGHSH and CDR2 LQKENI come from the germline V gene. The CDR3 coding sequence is TGTGCCAGCTCACCGTATTCCCCGGGAGGCACCGATGAGCAGTTCTTC. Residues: CASSPYSPGGTDEQFF. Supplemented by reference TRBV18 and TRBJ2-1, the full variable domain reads NAGVMQNPRHLVRRRGQEARLRCSPMKGHSHVYWYRQLPEEGLKFMVYLQKENIIDESGMPKERFSAEFPKEGPSILRIQQVVRGDSAAYFCASSPYSPGGTDEQFFGPGTRLTVL.